This TCR beta chain was documented in a study of T cell responses to AZD1222 COVID-19 vaccine (dated by TCRdb to the early 2020s). For the wider study: TCR sequencing was performed for 233 trial participants, of whom around 200 were given two doses of AZD1222 and around 26 were given two doses of MenACWY control vaccine. Trial participants were enrolled into age subgroups of 18-55, 56-69 and 70-plus years, which contained 148, 28 and 57 TCR-sequenced participants, respectively.

Beyond this particular receptor, the publication reports: The 56-69-year group was small, and its depth increase did not reach significance, likely because of low power. Vaccine-associated CD4 TCRs spanned the whole spike protein, with dominant responses in regions 160-218 and 743-854. After two AZD1222 doses, spike-specific TCR breadth and depth were significantly higher than at day 0 and than in MenACWY recipients. Because no day 14 peak-response samples were available, the repertoires could be characterized only after the peak T cell response. Nearly half of unique spike-specific TCRs reportedly recognized epitopes outside regions mutated in the B.1.351 and B.1.1.7 variants. Participants were mostly white British and included more females than males, and it was suggested by the authors that clonal diversity may have been underestimated. Conclusions about previously exposed vaccinees are limited, since just five to seven AZD1222 recipients were seropositive for SARS-CoV-2 at baseline.

Sample time point, as interpreted from the label and publication: about 28 days (+/-7) after the second vaccine dose. AZD1222 recipients whose second dose came at about 4 weeks and those whose second dose came at about 12 weeks were combined into one group, since spike-specific TCR depth and breadth did not differ between the two schedules. Samples from vaccinated people were obtained from the UK trials COV001 and COV002, which included a single-blind randomized controlled phase 2/3 trial of AZD1222 (ChAdOx1 nCoV-19) in healthy adults. Trial participant PBMC samples were collected at day 0 and day 28 after the second dose for TCRbeta chain sequencing. Unmatched junction bases come to 9, with V trimmed by 6 bases and J by 3 bases. The CDR3 holds 15 amino acids from the cysteine to the phenylalanine. The DNA shown is the 45-base CDR3, in frame from base 1. CDR1 SNHLY and CDR2 FYNNEI were looked up in the germline V gene.

For this clone: What antigen it recognizes has not been identified. No much larger clone is present one base from it, and per-base qualities are unavailable.

The CDR3 regions of human TCRbeta chains were analyzed by immunosequencing. The paper's data handling went like this. TCRs in the repertoires were compared against a reference library of SARS-CoV-2-specific TCRs that had been generated with the MIRA antigen-specificity platform. Breadth meant the fraction of unique TCRs that were SARS-CoV-2-associated, whereas depth meant the fraction of total T cells that were SARS-CoV-2-associated. Using the MIRA data, each spike-specific TCR was mapped to the spike region that the TCR reacts to and placed in a CD4 or CD8 class. Log10-transformed breadth and depth values were compared by one-way ANOVA with Sidak's multiple comparisons tests. The table was pulled from immuneACCESS by TCRdb, which kept in-frame rearrangements only. Such tables lose some clones; where checked, under half of the loss comes from unresolved V genes, and the rest has no known cause. V and J calls and clone size are those listed in that table; D and trimming were worked out from the DNA. The sample yields some 120,000 clones; 65% to 90% were counted once. The ten biggest clones cover over 25% of the sample.

The chain is made from TRBV2 and TRBJ1-1; a stretch of 8 junction bases matches TRBD1. This TCR came from an adult who received the AZD1222 COVID-19 vaccine. The sample here was peripheral blood, taken 28 days after the second AZD1222 dose. The CDR3 reads CASRAQTGVDTEAFF. The bases read TGTGCCAGCAGGGCTCAGACAGGGGTGGACACTGAAGCTTTCTTT.